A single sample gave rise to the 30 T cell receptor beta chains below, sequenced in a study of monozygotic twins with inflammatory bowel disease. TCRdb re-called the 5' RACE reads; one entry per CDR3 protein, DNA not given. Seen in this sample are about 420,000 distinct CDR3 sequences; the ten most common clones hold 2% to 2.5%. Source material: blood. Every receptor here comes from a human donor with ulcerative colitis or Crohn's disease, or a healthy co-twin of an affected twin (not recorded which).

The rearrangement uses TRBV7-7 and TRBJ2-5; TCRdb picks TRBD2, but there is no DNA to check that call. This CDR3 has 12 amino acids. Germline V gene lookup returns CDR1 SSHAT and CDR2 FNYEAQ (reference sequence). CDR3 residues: CASSPDSLTQYF. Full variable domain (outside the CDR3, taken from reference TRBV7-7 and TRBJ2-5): GAGVSQSPRYKVTKRGQDVTLRCDPISSHATLYWYQQALGQGPEFLTYFNYEAQPDKSGLPSDRFSAERPEGSISTLTIQRTEQRDSAMYRCASSPDSLTQYFGPGTRLLVL.

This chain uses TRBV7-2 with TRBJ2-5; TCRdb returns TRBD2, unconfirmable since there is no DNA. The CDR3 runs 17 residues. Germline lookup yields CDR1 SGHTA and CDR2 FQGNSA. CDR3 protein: CASSLRASGGAVKTQYF.

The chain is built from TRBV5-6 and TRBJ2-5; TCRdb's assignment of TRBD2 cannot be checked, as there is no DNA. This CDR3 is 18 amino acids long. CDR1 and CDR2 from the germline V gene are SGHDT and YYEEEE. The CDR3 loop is CASSLQGPGRALRETQYF.

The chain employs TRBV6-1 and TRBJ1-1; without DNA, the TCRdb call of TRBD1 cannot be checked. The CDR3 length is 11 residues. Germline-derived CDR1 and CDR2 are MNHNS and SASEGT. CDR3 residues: CASGAGMLTFF.

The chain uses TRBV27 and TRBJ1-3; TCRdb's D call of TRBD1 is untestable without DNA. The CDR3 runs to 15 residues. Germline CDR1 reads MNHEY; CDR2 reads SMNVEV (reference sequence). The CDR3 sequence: CASSLSRTGRNTIYF.

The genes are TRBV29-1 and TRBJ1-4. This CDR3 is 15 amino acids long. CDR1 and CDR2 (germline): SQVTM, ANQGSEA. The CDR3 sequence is CSVARDHEGREKLFF.

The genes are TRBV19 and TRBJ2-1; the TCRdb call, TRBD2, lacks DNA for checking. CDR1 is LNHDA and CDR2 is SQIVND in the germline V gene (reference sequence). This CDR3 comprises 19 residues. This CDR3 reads CASSIVLPSSFSRVNEQFF.

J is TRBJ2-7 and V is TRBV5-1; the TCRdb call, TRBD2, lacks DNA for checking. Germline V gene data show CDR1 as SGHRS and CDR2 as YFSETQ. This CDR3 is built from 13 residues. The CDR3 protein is CASRLAGGGEQYF. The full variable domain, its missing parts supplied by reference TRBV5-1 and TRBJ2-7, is KAGVTQTPRYLIKTRGQQVTLSCSPISGHRSVSWYQQTPGQGLQFLFEYFSETQRNKGNFPGRFSGRQFSNSRSEMNVSTLELGDSALYLCASRLAGGGEQYFGPGTRLTVT.

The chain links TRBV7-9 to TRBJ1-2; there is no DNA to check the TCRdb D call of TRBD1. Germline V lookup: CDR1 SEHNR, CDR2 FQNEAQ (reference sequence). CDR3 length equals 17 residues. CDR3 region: CASSPIGQGRSIFSYTF.

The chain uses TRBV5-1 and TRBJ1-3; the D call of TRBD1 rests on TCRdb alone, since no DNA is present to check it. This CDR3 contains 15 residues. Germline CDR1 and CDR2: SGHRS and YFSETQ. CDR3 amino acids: CASSLSGQPGNTIYF.

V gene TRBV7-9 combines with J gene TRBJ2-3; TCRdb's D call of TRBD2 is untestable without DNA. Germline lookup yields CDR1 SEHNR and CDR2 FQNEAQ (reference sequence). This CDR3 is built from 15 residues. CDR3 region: CASSLGSGSTDTQYF.

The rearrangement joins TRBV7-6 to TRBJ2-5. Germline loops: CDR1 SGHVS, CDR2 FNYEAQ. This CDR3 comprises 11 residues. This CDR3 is CASSSELTQYF.

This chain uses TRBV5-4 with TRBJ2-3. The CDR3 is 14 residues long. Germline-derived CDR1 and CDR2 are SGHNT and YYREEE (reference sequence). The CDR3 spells CASRTLLSTDTQYF.

CDR3 amino acids: CASSLATGHLNNEQFF. V and J are TRBV5-1 and TRBJ2-1; TCRdb designates TRBD1, a call that cannot be tested without DNA. This CDR3 comprises 16 residues. From germline, CDR1 is SGHRS and CDR2 YFSETQ. Variable domain in full (rest from reference TRBV5-1 and TRBJ2-1): KAGVTQTPRYLIKTRGQQVTLSCSPISGHRSVSWYQQTPGQGLQFLFEYFSETQRNKGNFPGRFSGRQFSNSRSEMNVSTLELGDSALYLCASSLATGHLNNEQFFGPGTRLTVL.

CDR3 sequence: CASIADRNTGELFF. The chain combines TRBV5-1 with TRBJ2-2; checking the TCRdb D call of TRBD1 is not possible without DNA. The V gene's germline CDR1 is SGHRS and CDR2 YFSETQ. The CDR3 runs to 14 residues.

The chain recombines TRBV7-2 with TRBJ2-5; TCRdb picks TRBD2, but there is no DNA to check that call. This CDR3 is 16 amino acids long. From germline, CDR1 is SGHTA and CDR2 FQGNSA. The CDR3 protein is CASSQGRGRAWETQYF.

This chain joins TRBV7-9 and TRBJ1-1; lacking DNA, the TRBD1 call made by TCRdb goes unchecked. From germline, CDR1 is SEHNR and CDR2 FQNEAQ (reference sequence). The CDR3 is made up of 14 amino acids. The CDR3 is CASSLEGSDSRAFF.

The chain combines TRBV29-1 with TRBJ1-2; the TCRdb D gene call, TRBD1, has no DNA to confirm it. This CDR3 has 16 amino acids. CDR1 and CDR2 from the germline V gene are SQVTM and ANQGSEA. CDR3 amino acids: CSVEGAGGFFNYGYTF.

The CDR3: CASSLDRLHRGEGAKNIQYF. The rearrangement uses TRBV5-1 and TRBJ2-4; the D call of TRBD1 rests on TCRdb alone, since no DNA is present to check it. Per germline, CDR1 SGHRS and CDR2 YFSETQ. CDR3 length equals 20 residues.

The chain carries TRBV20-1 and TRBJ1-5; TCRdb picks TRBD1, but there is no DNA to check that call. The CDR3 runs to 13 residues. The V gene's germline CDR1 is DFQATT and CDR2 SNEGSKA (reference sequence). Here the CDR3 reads CSASGQTNQPQHF.

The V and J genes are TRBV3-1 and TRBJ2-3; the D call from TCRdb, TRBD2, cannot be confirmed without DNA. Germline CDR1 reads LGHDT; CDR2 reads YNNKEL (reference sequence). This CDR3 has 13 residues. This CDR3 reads CASSYLAGDTQYF.

The CDR3 sequence is CASTLWSGAPADTQYF. The rearrangement joins TRBV5-1 to TRBJ2-3; TCRdb calls TRBD1, which cannot be checked without DNA. The CDR3 covers 16 residues. Germline assignment: CDR1 SGHRS and CDR2 YFSETQ.

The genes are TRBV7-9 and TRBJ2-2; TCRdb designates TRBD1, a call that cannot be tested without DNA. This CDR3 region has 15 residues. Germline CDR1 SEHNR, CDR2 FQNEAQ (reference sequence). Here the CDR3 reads CASIAGAGGTGELFF.

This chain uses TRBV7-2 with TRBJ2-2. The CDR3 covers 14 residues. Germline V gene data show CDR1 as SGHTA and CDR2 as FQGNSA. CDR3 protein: CAIRRLKNTGELFF.

The CDR3 sequence: CASSPLGLAERNEQYF. The chain uses TRBV6-1 and TRBJ2-7; the D gene TCRdb calls, TRBD2, cannot be checked with no DNA. Germline CDR1 is MNHNS and CDR2 is SASEGT. This CDR3 spans 16 amino acids.

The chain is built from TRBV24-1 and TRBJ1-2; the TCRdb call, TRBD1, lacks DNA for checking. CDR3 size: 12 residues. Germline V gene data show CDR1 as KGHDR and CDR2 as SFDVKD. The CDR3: CATSDAGVGYTF.

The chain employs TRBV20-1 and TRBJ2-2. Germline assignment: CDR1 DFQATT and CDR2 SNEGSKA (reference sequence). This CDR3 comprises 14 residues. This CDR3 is CSARLLAVTGELFF.

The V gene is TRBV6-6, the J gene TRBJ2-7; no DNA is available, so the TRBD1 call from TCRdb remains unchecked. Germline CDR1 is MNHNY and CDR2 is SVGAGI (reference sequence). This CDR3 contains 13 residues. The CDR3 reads CASSNRASYEQYF.

CDR3 amino acids: CASSLWGAANTEAFF. The genes are TRBV28 and TRBJ1-1. The CDR3 has 15 amino acids. Per the germline V gene, CDR1 is MDHEN and CDR2 is SYDVKM.

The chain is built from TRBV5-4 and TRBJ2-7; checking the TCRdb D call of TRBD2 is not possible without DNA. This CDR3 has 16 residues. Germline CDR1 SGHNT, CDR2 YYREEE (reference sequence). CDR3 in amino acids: CASSFGGSGGPYEQYF.